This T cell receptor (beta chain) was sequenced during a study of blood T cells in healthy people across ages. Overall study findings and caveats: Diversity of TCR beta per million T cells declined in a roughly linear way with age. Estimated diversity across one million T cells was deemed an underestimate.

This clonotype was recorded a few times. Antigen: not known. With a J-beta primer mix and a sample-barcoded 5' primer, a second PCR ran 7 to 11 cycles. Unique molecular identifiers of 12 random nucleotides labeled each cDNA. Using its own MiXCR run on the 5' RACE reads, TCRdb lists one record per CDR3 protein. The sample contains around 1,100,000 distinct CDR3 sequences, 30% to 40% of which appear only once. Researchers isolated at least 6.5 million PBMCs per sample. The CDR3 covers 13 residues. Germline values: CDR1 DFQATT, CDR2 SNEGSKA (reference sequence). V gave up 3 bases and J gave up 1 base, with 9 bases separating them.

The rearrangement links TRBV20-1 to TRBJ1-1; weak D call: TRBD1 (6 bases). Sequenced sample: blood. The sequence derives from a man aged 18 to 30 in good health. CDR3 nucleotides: TGCAGTGCTAGTGAGGGGGAGAACACTGAAGCTTTCTTT. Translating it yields CSASEGENTEAFF.